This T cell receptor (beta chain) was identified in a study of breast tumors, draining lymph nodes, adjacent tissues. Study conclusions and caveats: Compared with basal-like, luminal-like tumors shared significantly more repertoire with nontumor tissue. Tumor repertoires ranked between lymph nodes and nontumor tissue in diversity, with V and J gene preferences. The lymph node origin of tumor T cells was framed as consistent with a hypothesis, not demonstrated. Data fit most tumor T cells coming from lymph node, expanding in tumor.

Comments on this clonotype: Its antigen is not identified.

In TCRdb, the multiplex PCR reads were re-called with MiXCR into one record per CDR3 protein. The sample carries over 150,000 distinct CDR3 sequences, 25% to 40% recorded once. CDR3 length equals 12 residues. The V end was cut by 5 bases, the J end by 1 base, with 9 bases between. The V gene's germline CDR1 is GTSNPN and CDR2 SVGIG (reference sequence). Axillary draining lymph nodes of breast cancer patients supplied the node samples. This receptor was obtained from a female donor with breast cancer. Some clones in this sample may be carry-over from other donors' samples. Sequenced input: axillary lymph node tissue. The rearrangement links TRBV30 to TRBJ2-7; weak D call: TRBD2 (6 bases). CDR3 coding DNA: TGTGCCTGGGGGACTCTATCCTACGAGCAGTACTTC. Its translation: CAWGTLSYEQYF.